The entry below gives a single T cell receptor (beta chain) sequence along with its context. This record belongs to a study of shared clonotypes between healthy human individuals. Study as a whole: Ranging from 18 to 49 in age, donors were two women and three men. Per-donor plates numbered three CD4 naive, three CD4 memory, two CD8 naive and one CD8 memory.

Sequencing was performed with immunoSEQ multiplex PCR; in TCRdb, only in-frame clones are kept and a portion is missing. Of 900,000 to 1,200,000 clones in the sample, approximately 80% are singletons; the top ten hold 0.5% to 0.65%. V lost 1 base to trimming and J lost 6 bases, with 7 bases between them. The CDR3 totals 13 residues. The germline gives CDR1 SNHLY, CDR2 FYNNEI. The rearrangement joins TRBV2 to TRBJ1-5; D not resolved. This sequence was found in a young man in good health. Some clones in this sample may be carry-over from other donors' samples. The sample consisted of memory CD4+ T cells from PBMCs. Subset indicated: CD45RA-negative fraction. CDR3 loop: CASSEGRGQPQHF. In DNA form, the CDR3 reads TGTGCCAGCAGTGAAGGACGAGGTCAGCCCCAGCATTTT.